This T cell receptor (beta chain) is drawn from a study of blood T cell repertoires in COVID-19. Trimming pared 4 bases from V and 2 bases from J, leaving 2 bases between. Per the germline V gene, CDR1 is MNHEY and CDR2 is SVGAGI. The CDR3 loop spans 11 amino acids. As for this clone: Other DNA sequences from this sample encode an identical CDR3 as well.

Measured with immunoSEQ multiplex PCR; TCRdb has only the in-frame clones, and not every one. This sample has roughly 150,000 clones, with approximately 85% found just once. The TCR comes from an elderly man with COVID-19, enrolled during active disease. The chain has TRBV6-5 and TRBJ1-1; no definite D call. Sequencing was performed on peripheral blood. CDR3 sequence (DNA): TGTGCCAGCAGTTCAAACACTGAAGCTTTCTTT. Protein: CASSSNTEAFF.